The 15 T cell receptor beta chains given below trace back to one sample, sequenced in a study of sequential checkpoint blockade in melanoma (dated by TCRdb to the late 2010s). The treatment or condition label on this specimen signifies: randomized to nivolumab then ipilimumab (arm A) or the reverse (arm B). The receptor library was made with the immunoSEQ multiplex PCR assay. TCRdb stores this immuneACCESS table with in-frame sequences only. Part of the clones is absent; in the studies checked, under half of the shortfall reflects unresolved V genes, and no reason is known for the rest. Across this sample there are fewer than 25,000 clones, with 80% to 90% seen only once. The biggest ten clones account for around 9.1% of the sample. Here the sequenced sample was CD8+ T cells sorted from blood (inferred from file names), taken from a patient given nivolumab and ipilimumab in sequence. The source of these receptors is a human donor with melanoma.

The CDR3 DNA reads as TGTGCCAGCAGCCAGAGGTGGCAGGGACAAGACTCCTACGAGCAGTACTTC. Its protein product is CASSQRWQGQDSYEQYF. J is TRBJ2-7 and V is TRBV28, with a possible D match to TRBD1 (6 bases). The CDR3 contains 17 residues. Trimming took 6 bases from V and 0 from J, leaving 21 bases between them. CDR1 and CDR2 (germline): MDHEN, SYDVKM.

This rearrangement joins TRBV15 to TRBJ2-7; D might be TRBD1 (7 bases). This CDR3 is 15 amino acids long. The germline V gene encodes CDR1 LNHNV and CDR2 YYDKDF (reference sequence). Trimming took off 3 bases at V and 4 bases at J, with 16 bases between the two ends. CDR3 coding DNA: TGTGCCACCAGCAGGGGGGCAGGGGGGATTTACGAGCAGTACTTC. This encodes CATSRGAGGIYEQYF. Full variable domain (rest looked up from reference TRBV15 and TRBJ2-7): DAMVIQNPRYQVTQFGKPVTLSCSQTLNHNVMYWYQQKSSQAPKLLFHYYDKDFNNEADTPDNFQSRRPNTSFCFLDIRSPGLGDTAMYLCATSRGAGGIYEQYFGPGTRLTVT.

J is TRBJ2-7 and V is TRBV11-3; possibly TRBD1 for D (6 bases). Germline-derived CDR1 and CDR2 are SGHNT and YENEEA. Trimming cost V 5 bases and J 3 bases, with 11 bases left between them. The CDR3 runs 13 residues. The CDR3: CASSLRQDYEQYF. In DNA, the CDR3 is TGTGCCAGCAGCCTACGACAGGACTACGAGCAGTACTTC.

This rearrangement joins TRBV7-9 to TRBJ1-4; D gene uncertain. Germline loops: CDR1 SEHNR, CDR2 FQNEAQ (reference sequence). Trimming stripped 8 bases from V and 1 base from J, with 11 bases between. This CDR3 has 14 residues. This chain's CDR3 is CASSAAGTNEKLFF. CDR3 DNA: TGTGCCAGCTCAGCGGCGGGAACTAATGAAAAACTGTTTTTT.

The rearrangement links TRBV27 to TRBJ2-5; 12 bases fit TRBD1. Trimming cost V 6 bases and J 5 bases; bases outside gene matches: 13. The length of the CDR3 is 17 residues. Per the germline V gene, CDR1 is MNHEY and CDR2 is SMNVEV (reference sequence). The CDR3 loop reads CASSPGPGQGAIETQYF. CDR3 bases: TGTGCCAGCAGCCCCGGTCCGGGACAGGGGGCTATTGAGACCCAGTACTTC.

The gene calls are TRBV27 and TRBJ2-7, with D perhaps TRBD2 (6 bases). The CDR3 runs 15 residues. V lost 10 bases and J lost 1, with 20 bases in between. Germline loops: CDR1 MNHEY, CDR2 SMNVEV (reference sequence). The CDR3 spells CATSLIFGGSYEQYF. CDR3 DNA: TGTGCCACCTCCCTAATCTTTGGGGGGTCCTACGAGCAGTACTTC.

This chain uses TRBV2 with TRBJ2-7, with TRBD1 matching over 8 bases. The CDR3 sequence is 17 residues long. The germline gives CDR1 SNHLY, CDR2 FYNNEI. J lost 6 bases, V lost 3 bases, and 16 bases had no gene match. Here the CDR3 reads CASSDPLQGAGMGEQYF. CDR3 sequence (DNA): TGTGCCAGCAGTGACCCGCTGCAGGGGGCTGGGATGGGCGAGCAGTACTTC.

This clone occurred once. The CDR3 reads CASSFHRDRGLDEKLFF. The CDR3 region has the DNA TGTGCCAGCAGCTTCCACCGGGACAGGGGGCTTGATGAAAAACTGTTTTTT. The rearrangement links TRBV7-6 to TRBJ1-4; 12 bases line up with TRBD1. This CDR3 comprises 17 residues. Germline CDR1 reads SGHVS; CDR2 reads FNYEAQ. The junction had 8 bases not matched to a gene; V was cut back by 3 bases and J by 6 bases.

DNA for the CDR3: TGTGCCAGCAGCTTAAGTAGCGGGAGAAGCTACAATGAGCAGTTCTTC. This sequence encodes CASSLSSGRSYNEQFF. The chain is built from TRBV7-3 and TRBJ2-1, with 9 nucleotides matching TRBD2. Germline CDR1 is SGHTA and CDR2 is FQGTGA. V shed 1 base and J 3 bases; nucleotides not matched to a gene: 4. This CDR3 contains 16 residues.

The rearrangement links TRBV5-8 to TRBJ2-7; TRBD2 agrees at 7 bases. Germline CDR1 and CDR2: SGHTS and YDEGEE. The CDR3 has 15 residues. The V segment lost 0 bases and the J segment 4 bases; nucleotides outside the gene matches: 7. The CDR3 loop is CASSLDSGRWYEQYF. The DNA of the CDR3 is TGTGCCAGCAGCTTGGATAGCGGGCGGTGGTACGAGCAGTACTTC.

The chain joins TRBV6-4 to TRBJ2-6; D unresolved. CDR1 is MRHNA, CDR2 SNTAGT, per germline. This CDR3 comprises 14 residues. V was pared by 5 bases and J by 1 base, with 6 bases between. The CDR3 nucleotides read TGTGCCAGCAGTCCCCAATCTGGGGCCAACGTCCTGACTTTC. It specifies CASSPQSGANVLTF.

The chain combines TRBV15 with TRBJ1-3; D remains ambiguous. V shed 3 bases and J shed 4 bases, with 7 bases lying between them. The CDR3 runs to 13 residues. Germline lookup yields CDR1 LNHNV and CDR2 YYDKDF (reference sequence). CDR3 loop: CATSSLQGNTIYF. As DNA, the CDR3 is TGTGCCACCAGCAGCTTACAGGGAAACACCATATATTTT.

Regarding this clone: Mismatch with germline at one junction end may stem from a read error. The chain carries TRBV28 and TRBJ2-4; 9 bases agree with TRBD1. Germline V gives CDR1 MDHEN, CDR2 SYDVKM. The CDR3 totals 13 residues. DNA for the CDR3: TGTGCCAGCAGTTACGCTGGACAGGGGTTCAAGGGGTTC. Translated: CASSYAGQGFKGF.

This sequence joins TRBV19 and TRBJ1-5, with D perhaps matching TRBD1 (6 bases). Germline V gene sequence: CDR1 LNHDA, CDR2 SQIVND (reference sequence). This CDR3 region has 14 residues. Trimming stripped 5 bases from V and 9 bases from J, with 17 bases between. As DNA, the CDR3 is TGTGCCAGTAGTGTAGGGACAACTACTATGCCCCAGCATTTT. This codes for CASSVGTTTMPQHF.

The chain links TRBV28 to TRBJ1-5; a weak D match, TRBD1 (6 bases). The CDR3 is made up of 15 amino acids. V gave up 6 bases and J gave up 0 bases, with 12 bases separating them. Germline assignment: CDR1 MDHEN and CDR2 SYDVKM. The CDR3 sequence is CASSLRQDSNQPQHF. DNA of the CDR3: TGTGCCAGCAGCCTCCGACAGGATAGCAATCAGCCCCAGCATTTT.